Listed below are T cell receptor beta chains from one sample, sequenced in a study of shared T cell receptors in the human thymus. Clones were sequenced by immunoSEQ multiplex PCR, and TCRdb holds only the in-frame ones, with some missing. Of some 640,000 clones detected, approximately 89% appear once; the ten largest clones hold more than 0.009%. The same specimen was also included in a second study, on human thymus T cells.

The sequenced sample was thymocytes. Receptors were obtained from a boy less than two years old with a congenital heart defect. Each CDR3 is given with its conserved first and last residue. The D gene is left open where the match is weak. A clone size is listed for some rows: how often the clone was seen (once, few, many), or a class if it is expanded.

D gene: TRBD1
V gene: TRBV9
J gene: TRBJ2-5
CDR3 length: 16
clone size: NA
CDR3 protein: CASSATLGQGGETQYF
CDR3 DNA: TGTGCCAGCAGCGCAACCCTGGGACAGGGGGGTGAGACCCAGTACTTC

D gene: TRBD2
V gene: TRBV28
J gene: TRBJ2-5
CDR3 length: 15
clone size: NA
CDR3 protein: CATHPTSGNQETQYF
CDR3 DNA: TGTGCCACCCACCCCACTAGCGGGAACCAAGAGACCCAGTACTTC

D gene: NA
V gene: TRBV4-1
J gene: TRBJ1-5
CDR3 length: 16
clone size: NA
CDR3 protein: CASSQDQQGRNQPQHF
CDR3 DNA: TGCGCCAGCAGCCAAGATCAGCAGGGCAGGAATCAGCCCCAGCATTTT

D gene: TRBD1
V gene: TRBV6-6
J gene: TRBJ2-7
CDR3 length: 14
clone size: NA
CDR3 protein: CASSSGQGTHEQYF
CDR3 DNA: TGTGCCAGCAGTTCCGGACAGGGGACCCACGAGCAGTACTTC

D gene: NA
V gene: TRBV5-5
J gene: TRBJ2-5
CDR3 length: 11
clone size: NA
CDR3 protein: CASRKGGTQYF
CDR3 DNA: TGTGCCAGCAGGAAAGGGGGGACCCAGTACTTC

D gene: TRBD1
V gene: TRBV25-1
J gene: TRBJ1-1
CDR3 length: 13
clone size: NA
CDR3 protein: CASTTGVDTEAFF
CDR3 DNA: TGTGCCAGCACGACAGGGGTGGACACTGAAGCTTTCTTT

D gene: NA
V gene: TRBV25-1
J gene: TRBJ1-5
CDR3 length: 14
clone size: NA
CDR3 protein: CASSEYGHYQPQHF
CDR3 DNA: TGTGCCAGCAGTGAATATGGACACTATCAGCCCCAGCATTTT

D gene: TRBD2
V gene: TRBV18
J gene: TRBJ2-1
CDR3 length: 14
clone size: NA
CDR3 protein: CASSPTGGNNEQFF
CDR3 DNA: TGTGCCAGCTCACCAACCGGGGGGAACAATGAGCAGTTCTTC

D gene: NA
V gene: TRBV12-2
J gene: TRBJ2-1
CDR3 length: 18
clone size: NA
CDR3 protein: CASRFLGRSRRERNEQFF
CDR3 DNA: TGTGCAAGTCGCTTCCTAGGGAGGTCGCGGCGGGAGAGGAATGAGCAGTTCTTC

D gene: TRBD1
V gene: TRBV5-1
J gene: TRBJ2-2
CDR3 length: 15
clone size: NA
CDR3 protein: CASSGGQGRTGELFF
CDR3 DNA: TGCGCCAGCAGCGGCGGACAGGGAAGAACCGGGGAGCTGTTTTTT

D gene: TRBD1
V gene: TRBV4-3
J gene: TRBJ1-1
CDR3 length: 16
clone size: NA
CDR3 protein: CASSQRQGAWDTEAFF
CDR3 DNA: TGCGCCAGCAGCCAACGACAGGGGGCTTGGGACACTGAAGCTTTCTTT

D gene: TRBD1
V gene: TRBV28
J gene: TRBJ1-5
CDR3 length: 19
clone size: NA
CDR3 protein: CASSTTRTGGKLSNQPQHF
CDR3 DNA: TGTGCCAGCAGTACAACGCGGACAGGGGGCAAATTAAGCAATCAGCCCCAGCATTTT

D gene: NA
V gene: TRBV19
J gene: TRBJ1-4
CDR3 length: 15
clone size: NA
CDR3 protein: CASSSRGATNEKLFF
CDR3 DNA: TGTGCCAGTAGTTCCCGGGGTGCAACTAATGAAAAACTGTTTTTT

D gene: NA
V gene: TRBV2
J gene: TRBJ2-3
CDR3 length: 14
clone size: NA
CDR3 protein: CASSPRVSGDTQYF
CDR3 DNA: TGTGCCAGCAGTCCACGGGTCTCGGGAGATACGCAGTATTTT

D gene: TRBD1
V gene: TRBV18
J gene: TRBJ2-7
CDR3 length: 16
clone size: once
CDR3 protein: CASSPVPTGGFYEQYF
CDR3 DNA: TGTGCCAGCTCACCAGTCCCGACAGGGGGCTTTTACGAGCAGTACTTC

D gene: NA
V gene: TRBV12-5
J gene: TRBJ1-1
CDR3 length: 16
clone size: NA
CDR3 protein: CASALAGGGRDTEAFF
CDR3 DNA: TGTGCTAGTGCCCTCGCCGGCGGCGGGCGGGACACTGAAGCTTTCTTT

D gene: TRBD2
V gene: TRBV5-1
J gene: TRBJ2-3
CDR3 length: 17
clone size: NA
CDR3 protein: CASSLLAGDSRTDTQYF
CDR3 DNA: TGCGCCAGCAGCTTATTAGCGGGGGACAGCCGCACAGATACGCAGTATTTT

D gene: TRBD1
V gene: TRBV5-5
J gene: TRBJ2-7
CDR3 length: 15
clone size: NA
CDR3 protein: CASSLGQGEFYEQYF
CDR3 DNA: TGTGCCAGCAGCTTGGGCCAGGGGGAATTTTACGAGCAGTACTTC

D gene: NA
V gene: TRBV28
J gene: TRBJ2-2
CDR3 length: 15
clone size: NA
CDR3 protein: CASSCDGLNTGELFF
CDR3 DNA: TGTGCCAGCAGTTGTGATGGACTGAACACCGGGGAGCTGTTTTTT

D gene: TRBD1
V gene: TRBV14
J gene: TRBJ1-4
CDR3 length: 17
clone size: NA
CDR3 protein: CASSSQGTGTKGEKLFF
CDR3 DNA: TGTGCCAGCAGTTCACAGGGGACCGGGACAAAGGGTGAAAAACTGTTTTTT

D gene: TRBD2
V gene: TRBV6-6
J gene: TRBJ2-1
CDR3 length: 15
clone size: NA
CDR3 protein: CASSYIAGADNEQFF
CDR3 DNA: TGTGCCAGCAGTTATATAGCGGGAGCCGACAATGAGCAGTTCTTC

D gene: TRBD1
V gene: TRBV6-4
J gene: TRBJ2-2
CDR3 length: 17
clone size: NA
CDR3 protein: CASSDVGQGTDTGELFF
CDR3 DNA: TGTGCCAGCAGTGACGTGGGACAGGGTACTGACACCGGGGAGCTGTTTTTT

D gene: TRBD2
V gene: TRBV27
J gene: TRBJ2-7
CDR3 length: 18
clone size: NA
CDR3 protein: CASSFGLAGGESSYEQYF
CDR3 DNA: TGTGCCAGCAGTTTCGGACTAGCGGGGGGCGAGAGCTCCTACGAGCAGTACTTC

D gene: NA
V gene: TRBV5-6
J gene: TRBJ2-4
CDR3 length: 16
clone size: NA
CDR3 protein: CASSLLEGAAKNIQYF
CDR3 DNA: TGTGCCAGCAGCTTGTTGGAGGGGGCGGCCAAAAACATTCAGTACTTC

D gene: NA
V gene: TRBV5-6
J gene: TRBJ1-2
CDR3 length: 13
clone size: NA
CDR3 protein: CASSLVRSYGYTF
CDR3 DNA: TGTGCCAGCAGCTTGGTTAGAAGCTATGGCTACACCTTC

D gene: NA
V gene: TRBV28
J gene: TRBJ2-1
CDR3 length: 18
clone size: once
CDR3 protein: CASSPNTHDYPAYNEQFF
CDR3 DNA: TGTGCCAGCAGTCCTAACACGCACGACTATCCGGCCTACAATGAGCAGTTCTTC

D gene: TRBD1
V gene: TRBV2
J gene: TRBJ1-1
CDR3 length: 15
clone size: NA
CDR3 protein: CASSEDRRTGTEAFF
CDR3 DNA: TGTGCCAGCAGTGAGGACAGGCGAACGGGCACTGAAGCTTTCTTT

D gene: TRBD2
V gene: TRBV5-4
J gene: TRBJ2-7
CDR3 length: 16
clone size: NA
CDR3 protein: CASSFGASGVYYEQYF
CDR3 DNA: TGTGCCAGCAGCTTTGGCGCTAGCGGGGTTTACTACGAGCAGTACTTC

D gene: NA
V gene: TRBV14
J gene: TRBJ2-7
CDR3 length: 14
clone size: NA
CDR3 protein: CASSQAGPSYEQYF
CDR3 DNA: TGTGCCAGCAGCCAGGCGGGGCCTTCCTACGAGCAGTACTTC

D gene: TRBD2
V gene: TRBV7-9
J gene: TRBJ2-3
CDR3 length: 16
clone size: few
CDR3 protein: CASSPGLAGFTDTQYF
CDR3 DNA: TGTGCCAGCAGCCCGGGACTAGCGGGTTTCACAGATACGCAGTATTTT

D gene: NA
V gene: TRBV11-3
J gene: TRBJ2-7
CDR3 length: 10
clone size: NA
CDR3 protein: CASNLYEQYF
CDR3 DNA: TGTGCCAGTAATCTCTACGAGCAGTACTTC

D gene: TRBD1
V gene: TRBV7-2
J gene: TRBJ1-5
CDR3 length: 17
clone size: NA
CDR3 protein: CASSSPPDRLENQPQHF
CDR3 DNA: TGTGCCAGCAGCTCCCCCCCGGACAGGTTAGAAAATCAGCCCCAGCATTTT

D gene: NA
V gene: TRBV28
J gene: TRBJ2-3
CDR3 length: 21
clone size: NA
CDR3 protein: CASSLFPQLFAAGGLADTQYF
CDR3 DNA: TGTGCCAGCAGTTTGTTTCCCCAACTTTTCGCGGCGGGTGGTCTCGCAGATACGCAGTATTTT

D gene: NA
V gene: TRBV19
J gene: TRBJ1-2
CDR3 length: 15
clone size: once
CDR3 protein: CASSIFVGTNYGYTF
CDR3 DNA: TGTGCCAGTAGTATTTTTGTCGGGACTAACTATGGCTACACCTTC

D gene: NA
V gene: TRBV28
J gene: TRBJ1-2
CDR3 length: 13
clone size: NA
CDR3 protein: CASSFSVYYGYTF
CDR3 DNA: TGTGCCAGCAGTTTCAGCGTTTACTATGGCTACACCTTC